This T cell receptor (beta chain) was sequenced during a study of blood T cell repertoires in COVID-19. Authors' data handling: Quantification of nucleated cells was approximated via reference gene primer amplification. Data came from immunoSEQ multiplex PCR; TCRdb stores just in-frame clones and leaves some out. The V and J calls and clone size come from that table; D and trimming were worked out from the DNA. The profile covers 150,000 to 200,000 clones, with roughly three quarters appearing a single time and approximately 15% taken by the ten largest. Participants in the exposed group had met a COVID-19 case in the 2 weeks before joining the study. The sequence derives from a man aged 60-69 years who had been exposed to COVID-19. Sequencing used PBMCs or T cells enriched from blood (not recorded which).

The CDR3 nucleotides are TGCGCCAGCAGCTCCAGCGCGGGATCTGGGGAGACCCAGTACTTC. It specifies CASSSSAGSGETQYF. This sequence joins TRBV5-1 and TRBJ2-5, with D possibly matching TRBD2 (6 bases). The CDR3 extends over 15 amino acids. V lost 3 bases, J lost 5 bases, and 17 bases lay in between. The germline V gene encodes CDR1 SGHRS and CDR2 YFSETQ.